These 15 T cell receptor beta chains came from one sample sequenced in a study of shared clonotypes between healthy human individuals. Clones were read by immunoSEQ multiplex PCR, and TCRdb kept only the in-frame ones, dropping some. The sample contains approximately 2,200,000 clones, 90% to 95% of which appear only once. CD45RO-negative, CCR7-selected cells formed the naive CD8 fraction, which excluded terminally differentiated effector memory CD45RA+ cells. The sample was naive CD8+ T cells from PBMCs. The source is a man aged 18 to 30 in good health. Some clones in this sample may be carry-over from other donors' samples.

The chain employs TRBV9 and TRBJ2-2, with 9 bases identical to TRBD2. The CDR3 covers 16 residues. Germline lookup yields CDR1 SGDLS and CDR2 YYNGEE. Trimming cost V 3 bases and J 4 bases; bases outside gene matches: 7. DNA of the CDR3: TGTGCCAGCAGCGAATATGCGGGAGGGGGCACCGGGGAGCTGTTTTTT. This encodes CASSEYAGGGTGELFF. Based on the CDR3 plus reference TRBV9 and TRBJ2-2, the full variable domain is DSGVTQTPKHLITATGQRVTLRCSPRSGDLSVYWYQQSLDQGLQFLIQYYNGEERAKGNILERFSAQQFPDLHSELNLSSLELGDSALYFCASSEYAGGGTGELFFGEGSRLTVL.

The V gene is TRBV19, the J gene TRBJ2-7; TRBD2 matches 7 bases. Germline assignment: CDR1 LNHDA and CDR2 SQIVND (reference sequence). CDR3 length equals 13 residues. Germline trimming cut 5 bases from V and 3 bases from J; bases unmatched to any gene: 4. The CDR3 reads CASSFGTNYEQYF. The CDR3 DNA is TGTGCCAGTAGTTTTGGGACTAACTACGAGCAGTACTTC. Full variable domain (remainder filled in from reference TRBV19 and TRBJ2-7): DGGITQSPKYLFRKEGQNVTLSCEQNLNHDAMYWYRQDPGQGLRLIYYSQIVNDFQKGDIAEGYSVSREKKESFPLTVTSAQKNPTAFYLCASSFGTNYEQYFGPGTRLTVT.

The J gene is TRBJ2-7, the V gene TRBV11-2; 10 bases align to TRBD1. CDR1 SGHAT and CDR2 FQNNGV come from the germline V gene. The CDR3 has 14 amino acids. J lost 2 bases, V lost 6 bases, and 4 bases had no gene match. The CDR3 is CASRLDRGPYEQYF. CDR3 bases: TGTGCCAGCAGACTTGACAGGGGGCCCTACGAGCAGTACTTC.

Points on this clone: This sample also contains other DNA sequences that code for the same CDR3. The chain carries TRBV7-9 and TRBJ2-7; D possibly corresponds to TRBD2 (6 bases). Between the trimmed V and J ends, which lost 3 bases and 2 bases, there was a span of 8 bases. This CDR3 region has 13 residues. Germline CDR1 and CDR2: SEHNR and FQNEAQ (reference sequence). In DNA form, the CDR3 reads TGTGCCAGCAGCTTGGGCGGGACCTACGAGCAGTACTTC. It codes for CASSLGGTYEQYF.

This clone was seen once. V usage is TRBV7-8 and J usage is TRBJ2-5; D is uncertain. Germline V lookup: CDR1 SGHVS, CDR2 FQNEAQ. This CDR3 has 13 residues. The V end was cut by 5 bases, the J end by 4 bases, with 11 bases between. CDR3 in DNA: TGTGCCAGCAGCCGGCCTGGGCTAGAGACCCAGTACTTC. Amino acids: CASSRPGLETQYF.

V gene TRBV7-3 combines with J gene TRBJ2-1, with 8 bases that match TRBD1. Germline V gives CDR1 SGHTA, CDR2 FQGTGA. The CDR3 has 15 residues. V dropped 4 bases and J dropped 6; count of bases not matched to a gene: 8. The CDR3 sequence is CASSYGQGIRNEQFF. The CDR3, as DNA: TGTGCCAGCAGCTACGGACAGGGCATTCGCAATGAGCAGTTCTTC.

This chain joins TRBV27 and TRBJ2-5, with D unclear. With 3 bases removed from V and 5 bases from J, the gap between germline ends came to 10 bases. This CDR3 spans 13 amino acids. The germline V gene encodes CDR1 MNHEY and CDR2 SMNVEV (reference sequence). CDR3 amino acids: CASSFQGWETQYF. The DNA for the CDR3 is TGTGCCAGCAGTTTTCAAGGCTGGGAGACCCAGTACTTC.

This rearrangement joins TRBV7-3 to TRBJ2-3, with TRBD2 matching 11 bases. CDR3 size: 16 residues. The J segment lost 5 bases and the V segment lost 4 bases, leaving 8 bases of the junction unmatched. CDR1 and CDR2 from the germline V gene are SGHTA and FQGTGA. CDR3: CASSSSPLAGGDTQYF. CDR3 coding DNA: TGTGCCAGCAGCTCCAGTCCGCTAGCGGGAGGAGATACGCAGTATTTT.

This clone was detected once. The chain combines TRBV5-1 with TRBJ1-2; TRBD1 matches 8 bases. CDR1 and CDR2 (germline): SGHRS, YFSETQ. J gave up 8 bases and V 6 bases, and 12 bases lay outside the gene matches. The CDR3 runs 14 residues. Here the CDR3 DNA reads TGCGCCAGCAATCTTGGACAGGGTTCTGGCGGCTACACCTTC. Its translation is CASNLGQGSGGYTF.

The chain uses TRBV5-6 and TRBJ2-2; 8 bases match TRBD2. This CDR3 region has 16 residues. Germline values: CDR1 SGHDT, CDR2 YYEEEE. V was clipped by 0 bases and J by 5 bases; unmatched bases: 6. CDR3 residues: CASSLDPSGSTGELFF. The CDR3 region has the DNA TGTGCCAGCAGCTTGGACCCTAGCGGGTCTACCGGGGAGCTGTTTTTT.

The gene calls are TRBV5-3 and TRBJ2-4; 8 positions match TRBD2. TRBV5-3 carries the ORF label, with uncertain function. The CDR3 length is 17 residues. Trimming cost V 0 bases and J 2 bases; bases outside gene matches: 7. The DNA of the CDR3 is TGTGCCAGAAGCTTGGTTGTAGCGGGATTTCCCAAAAACATTCAGTACTTC. It specifies CARSLVVAGFPKNIQYF.

The chain couples TRBV2 to TRBJ1-2, with 9 bases lining up with TRBD1. V shed 6 bases, J shed 5 bases, and the junction held 10 bases outside the gene matches. The germline V gene has CDR1 SNHLY and CDR2 FYNNEI. This CDR3 spans 15 amino acids. The CDR3 protein is CASRNTGGASYGYTF. CDR3 bases: TGTGCCAGCAGAAATACAGGGGGCGCTTCTTATGGCTACACCTTC.

The chain couples TRBV6-4 to TRBJ2-1; TRBD2 matches 10 bases. With V trimmed by 3 bases and J by 6 bases, 5 bases remained unmatched. The CDR3 has 15 amino acids. Germline V lookup: CDR1 MRHNA, CDR2 SNTAGT. The CDR3 reads CASSDLAGAPNEQFF. CDR3 sequence (DNA): TGTGCCAGCAGTGATCTAGCGGGAGCTCCCAATGAGCAGTTCTTC.

V usage is TRBV5-1 and J usage is TRBJ2-5, with 8 positions matching TRBD2. Germline CDR1 reads SGHRS; CDR2 reads YFSETQ. The junction had 10 bases not matched to a gene; V was cut back by 4 bases and J by 5 bases. The CDR3 is 15 residues long. The CDR3 DNA reads TGCGCCAGCAGCCCAACAGCGGGAGCGGAGGAGACCCAGTACTTC. This gives the protein CASSPTAGAEETQYF.

The gene calls are TRBV28 and TRBJ2-7; D unresolved. CDR1 is MDHEN and CDR2 is SYDVKM in the germline V gene. CDR3 length: 12 amino acids. Trimming stripped 10 bases from V and 6 bases from J, with 16 bases between. The CDR3 protein is CATTPLRSEQYF. The CDR3 DNA is TGTGCCACCACCCCTCTGAGGAGCGAGCAGTACTTC.